This T cell receptor beta chain was profiled in a study of blood T cell repertoires in COVID-19. At the level of the study: Sites in the United States, Italy and Spain provided acute and convalescent COVID-19 samples.

Per the study methods: By means of reference gene primer amplification, nucleated cell counts were estimated. Produced via immunoSEQ multiplex PCR; TCRdb's table is partial and in-frame only. That table gives V, J and clone size, and the DNA gave D and trimming. Here the sample spans approximately 190,000 clones, roughly 84% being singletons. Per the germline V gene, CDR1 is SGHRS and CDR2 is YFSETQ. Trimming removed 4 bases from V and 6 bases from J, with 20 bases in between. This CDR3 is 15 amino acids long. The sequence came from a human donor in a cohort sampled during active COVID-19. The chain links TRBV5-1 to TRBJ2-7; possibly TRBD1 for D (5 bases). Sequenced: peripheral blood. The CDR3 region has the DNA TGCGCCAGCAGCCTGAATCATGGGGCCGCGGTCGAGCAGTACTTC. Amino acid sequence: CASSLNHGAAVEQYF.